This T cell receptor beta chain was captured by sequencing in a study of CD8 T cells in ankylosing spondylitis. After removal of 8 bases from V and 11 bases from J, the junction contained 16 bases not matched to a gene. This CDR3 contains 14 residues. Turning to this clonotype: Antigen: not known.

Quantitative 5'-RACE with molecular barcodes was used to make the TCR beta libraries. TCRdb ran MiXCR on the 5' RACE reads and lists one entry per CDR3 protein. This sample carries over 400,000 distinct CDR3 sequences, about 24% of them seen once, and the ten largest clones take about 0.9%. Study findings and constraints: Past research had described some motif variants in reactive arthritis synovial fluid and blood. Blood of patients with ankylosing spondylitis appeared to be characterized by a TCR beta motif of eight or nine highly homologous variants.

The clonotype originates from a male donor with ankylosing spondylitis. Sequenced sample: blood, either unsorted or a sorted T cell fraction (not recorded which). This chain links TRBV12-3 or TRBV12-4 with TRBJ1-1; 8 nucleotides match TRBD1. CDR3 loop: CASSPGAAGGRAFF. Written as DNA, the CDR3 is TGTGCCAGCTCCCCGGGGGCTGCAGGGGGCCGTGCTTTCTTT.